This TCR beta chain was sequenced during a study of cytomegalovirus exposure and HLA in healthy donors. General observations from the study: Cytomegalovirus-associated status was assigned to 164 TCR beta chains. In a later analysis, HLA-associated beta chains showed higher expansion and lower generation probabilities than comparable chains.

Vbeta (60) and Jbeta (13) primers were used in the PCR. Original processing methods: The count from a later analysis was about 80 million unique TCR beta chains, some 9.9 million of them shared. Sequenced by immunoSEQ multiplex PCR; TCRdb stores in-frame clones only, minus some. V and J calls and clone size are given by that table; D and trimming were obtained from the DNA. This sample carries under 150,000 clones, about 84% of them seen once, and the ten largest clones take approximately 5.6%. Remarks on this clone: The antigen is not known.

CDR3 length: 12 residues. Trimming stripped 4 bases from V and 8 bases from J, with 9 bases between. In germline, CDR1 is SNHLY, CDR2 FYNNEI. The TCR comes from a woman between 35 and 50 years old in good health and CMV-seropositive. The chain uses TRBV2 and TRBJ2-1; D is unresolved. The sequencing sample was made of PBMCs. CDR3 residues: CASSVGEYEQFF. The DNA of the CDR3 is TGTGCCAGCAGTGTAGGAGAATATGAGCAGTTCTTC. Drawing the rest from reference TRBV2 and TRBJ2-1, the complete variable domain is EPEVTQTPSHQVTQMGQEVILRCVPISNHLYFYWYRQILGQKVEFLVSFYNNEISEKSEIFDDQFSVERPDGSNFTLKIRSTKLEDSAMYFCASSVGEYEQFFGPGTRLTVL.